This T cell receptor (beta chain) stems from a study of shared clonotypes between healthy human individuals. Losses at the gene ends were 5 bases for V and 0 bases for J; bases not matched to a gene: 3. The germline V gene has CDR1 SEHNR and CDR2 FQNEAQ (reference sequence). The CDR3 loop spans 15 amino acids. For every subset, genomic DNA was evenly distributed across several immunoSEQ plates. Data came from immunoSEQ multiplex PCR; TCRdb stores just in-frame clones and leaves some out. The repertoire holds over a million clones, with over 95% as singletons. The source material was naive CD4+ T cells sorted from blood. Subset: CD45RA+ positively selected. The sequence derives from a man under 40 in good health. The gene calls are TRBV7-9 and TRBJ2-3; 9 bases map to TRBD2. The CDR3 sequence: CASSGSGRSTDTQYF. The CDR3, as DNA: TGTGCCAGCAGCGGTAGCGGGAGAAGCACAGATACGCAGTATTTT.